This T cell receptor (beta chain) emerged from a study of blood T cell repertoires in COVID-19. Overall study context: Sources were T cells, B-cell-depleted T cells, or PBMCs; the material itself was cDNA or gDNA.

The junction had 2 bases not matched to a gene; V was cut back by 3 bases and J by 3 bases. This CDR3 is 13 amino acids long. Germline V lookup: CDR1 KGHSH, CDR2 LQKENI. Per the study methods: Estimation of nucleated cell counts relied on the amplification of reference gene primers. TCRdb's table, derived via immunoSEQ multiplex PCR, lists solely in-frame clones and lacks some. From that table come the V and J calls and clone size; the DNA was used to work out D and trimming. The sample holds just under 250,000 clones, 70% to 90% seen once. J is TRBJ2-7 and V is TRBV18; TRBD2 matches 7 bases. The sequenced material came from peripheral blood. The origin of this receptor is a young woman who had recovered from COVID-19. CDR3 bases: TGTGCCAGCTCACCGGGCGGGGGCTACGAGCAGTACTTC. It translates to CASSPGGGYEQYF. Complete variable domain (other parts from reference TRBV18 and TRBJ2-7): NAGVMQNPRHLVRRRGQEARLRCSPMKGHSHVYWYRQLPEEGLKFMVYLQKENIIDESGMPKERFSAEFPKEGPSILRIQQVVRGDSAAYFCASSPGGGYEQYFGPGTRLTVT.